The TCR beta chain under discussion was sequenced for a study of blood T cells in healthy people across ages (dated by TCRdb to between 2014 and 2017). Regarding the complete study: In model experiments, template switching captured about one uniquely barcoded TCR beta cDNA molecule for every two T cells. Four age groups were formed from the donors: young (average roughly 15 years), middle-aged (around 37), aged (roughly 59) and long-lived (roughly 88). Two additional independent replicas of 1 million unique cDNA reads from the same blood draw were analyzed for two donors (one aged 18 to 30 and one aged 80 or older). Using deep sequencing normalized with unique cDNA molecular identifiers, the study measured how TCR beta repertoire diversity changes with age. To avoid experimental bias, donors of different ages were randomly spread across the sequencing lanes. Results the study describes overall, beyond this receptor: Observed TCR beta diversity per million T cells fell roughly linearly with age, and a significant reduction was already apparent by age around 39. Compared with the aged group, the long-lived group had more naive CD4+ T cells, fewer expanded clones and increased TCR diversity, a pattern suggesting age selection. The percentage of naive T cells measured by flow cytometry correlated strongly with observed TCR beta diversity. The CMV infection status of donors was not known, potentially confounding age-related changes in expanded clonotypes. Since profiling was done on bulk unsorted PBMCs, naive and antigen-experienced compartments could not be conclusively compared. Total diversity estimates from one million sequenced T cells were considered lower bounds and underestimates.

Library creation used 5' RACE. Sequencing was carried out with an Illumina HiSeq 2500. A second PCR of about 7 to 12 cycles was performed with a sample-barcoded 5' primer and a J-beta primer mix. Each TCR beta cDNA molecule received a unique molecular identifier from a template-switch 5' adaptor carrying 12 random nucleotides. Each sample yielded at least 3 million CDR3-containing paired-end reads. The Mint cDNA synthesis kit, primed by a TRBC-specific oligonucleotide, was used to synthesize first-strand cDNA from all RNA. Following uracil-DNA glycosylase treatment, a first 18-cycle PCR with universal primers M1SS and BC2_uni_R was performed on all cDNA. As for how the authors treated the data: Normalization of each sample was performed by random selection of 1 million high-quality reads, each carrying a distinct molecular identifier. Instead of being binned into consensus sequences, reads with shared molecular identifiers were discarded. CDR3 identification, clonotype clustering and error correction used MiTCR with a Q25 quality threshold and the strictest error-elimination algorithm. Lower-bound total TCR beta diversity was estimated with a nonparametric unseen species model using Euler transformation. Through fastp at Q25 and MiXCR, TCRdb rebuilt clones from the public reads, retaining in-frame beta chains. Records with the same CDR3 protein are collapsed into one entry carrying the most frequent genes and DNA. TCRdb, not the authors, supplied the V and J calls. The sample yields roughly 1.7 million distinct CDR3 sequences; around 36% were counted once. In total, the top ten clones hold 10% to 12% of the sample.

Systemically healthy Caucasian individuals from Russia, 35 to 50 in total and aged about 6 to 90 years, were included as donors. Each donor gave 8 to 10 milliliters of peripheral blood, collected into EDTA-treated Vacutainer tubes. Ficoll-Paque density-gradient centrifugation was used to isolate PBMCs, with at least 7 million obtained per sample. Trizol reagent was used to extract total RNA from PBMCs, with at least 6 micrograms per sample. For every donor, flow cytometry on a PBMC aliquot measured the percentage of naive CD45RAhigh/CD27high T cells. Trimming at the junction amounts to 2 bases on V and 6 bases on J, and the germline ends lie 13 bases apart. From the germline V gene, CDR1 is MNHEY and CDR2 is SVGAGI. The CDR3 has 15 amino acids, counting the end cysteine and phenylalanine. Only CDR3 DNA remains: 45 bases, in frame from the first base. Concerning this clonotype: It lacks a known antigen. No qualities accompany the bases; no much larger clone lies one base away.

The clonotype comes from a young woman in good health. The rearranged chain carries TRBV6-5 and TRBJ2-2; the D gene assignment is perhaps TRBD1 or TRBD2, with each matching 5 bases. The sample comprised blood. The DNA is as follows: TGTGCCAGCAGTTACGGGGGTTTCTCCGCCGGGGAGCTGTTTTTT. This sequence encodes CASSYGGFSAGELFF.